The entry below gives a single T cell receptor beta chain sequence along with its context. Its antigen is undetermined. The sample is drawn from a study of Ad26.COV2.S vaccination and SARS-CoV-2 variants. Study-level information: By the intramuscular route, Ad26.COV2.S was given once, or twice 56 days apart.

Overall study results and limits: Placebo recipients trailed vaccine recipients in spike-specific TCR breadth. Assessments of TCR breadth and depth may have underestimated the total T cell responses.

Treatment here: roughly 18 received Ad26.COV2.S at low or high dose, single or two shots; about 5 received placebo; per-sample allocation not given. It was on day 63 after the first vaccine or placebo injection that samples were taken. The vaccine delivered Wuhan-strain SARS-CoV-2 spike through an Ad26 vector. The V gene lost 6 bases and the J gene lost 2 bases, with 6 bases spanning the gap. From germline, CDR1 is SQVTM and CDR2 ANQGSEA. The CDR3 is 11 amino acids. Sequencing used immunoSEQ multiplex PCR; TCRdb keeps in-frame clones, though not all of them. This table holds roughly 500,000 clones, 70% to 90% found once.

This clonotype was obtained from a person between 18 and 65 years old who received the Ad26.COV2.S COVID-19 vaccine or a placebo. Material: peripheral blood, obtained in a trial of Ad26.COV2.S vaccine versus placebo. This chain joins TRBV29-1 and TRBJ2-3; D is undetermined. The DNA of the CDR3 is TGCAGCGTCGCCTACACAGATACGCAGTATTTT. Amino acid sequence: CSVAYTDTQYF.